One sample yielded the 4 T cell receptor beta chains listed below, sequenced in a study of CD8+ T cells in alopecia areata. cDNA serving as the sequencing template came from extracted, reverse transcribed RNA. Assay: immunoSEQ multiplex PCR; the TCRdb copy retains only in-frame clones and omits some. Here the sample spans 140,000 to 150,000 clones, more than 45% being singletons. Sequencing input: CD4+ T cells sorted from blood. The receptors were sampled from a human donor with alopecia areata.

V gene TRBV10-3 combines with J gene TRBJ1-5; D is unclear. There are 14 residues in the CDR3. CDR1 and CDR2 (germline): ENHRY, SYGVKD. Trimming stripped 0 bases from V and 6 bases from J, with 9 bases between. CDR3 loop: CAISESEVGQPQHF. The CDR3 DNA follows: TGTGCCATCAGTGAGTCCGAGGTCGGTCAGCCCCAGCATTTT.

This chain uses TRBV29-1 with TRBJ2-1; no reliable D call. Between the trimmed V and J ends, which lost 1 base and 8 bases, there was a span of 12 bases. The length of the CDR3 is 13 residues. The germline V gene has CDR1 SQVTM and CDR2 ANQGSEA. The CDR3 protein is CSVEVLTGHEQFF. The CDR3 nucleotides read TGCAGCGTTGAAGTGCTAACCGGTCATGAGCAGTTCTTC.

The rearrangement links TRBV29-1 to TRBJ2-1; perhaps TRBD1 as D (6 bases). Trimming removed 7 bases at V and 4 bases at J, with 14 bases between. The CDR3 loop spans 13 amino acids. Germline values: CDR1 SQVTM, CDR2 ANQGSEA. CDR3 amino acids: CSGRWDTYNEQFF. The CDR3 DNA reads TGCAGCGGGCGCTGGGACACTTACAATGAGCAGTTCTTC.

The chain employs TRBV5-1 and TRBJ2-5; D possibly corresponds to TRBD1 (5 bases). Germline CDR1 is SGHRS and CDR2 is YFSETQ. This CDR3 has 14 amino acids. V lost 0 bases and J 1 base, leaving 7 bases between the germline ends. The chain's CDR3 is CASSLERGQETQYF. The CDR3 DNA is TGCGCCAGCAGCTTGGAAAGGGGCCAAGAGACCCAGTACTTC.